This passage covers 22 T cell receptor beta chains from one sample sequenced in a study of blood T cells in healthy people across ages. Combining a sample-barcoded 5' primer with a J-beta primer mix, a second PCR ran for roughly 7 to 11 cycles. TCRdb ran MiXCR on the 5' RACE reads and lists one entry per CDR3 protein. The sample yields approximately 1.5 million distinct CDR3 sequences, roughly 43% seen once. Specimen: blood. All receptors derive from a woman younger than 30 in good health.

The genes are TRBV5-5 and TRBJ2-1; maybe TRBD1 (7 bases). The germline V gene encodes CDR1 SGHKS and CDR2 YYEKEE (reference sequence). The CDR3 runs 15 residues. Trimming removed 2 bases at V and 3 bases at J, with 12 bases between. The CDR3 nucleotides are TGTGCCAGCAGCTTTGGACAGGACTACTACAATGAGCAGTTCTTC. It encodes CASSFGQDYYNEQFF.

V usage is TRBV20-1 and J usage is TRBJ2-7; D gene ambiguous. The V end lost 1 base, the J end lost 6 bases, and 19 bases lay between the germline ends. Germline lookup yields CDR1 DFQATT and CDR2 SNEGSKA (reference sequence). The CDR3 runs to 15 residues. The CDR3 region is CSARVLNPDQSEQYF. In DNA, the CDR3 is TGCAGTGCTAGAGTTCTGAACCCTGACCAGAGCGAGCAGTACTTC.

The V call is TRBV6-5, the J call TRBJ2-2, with TRBD1 identical over 7 bases. V shed 0 bases, J shed 6 bases, and the junction held 7 bases outside the gene matches. CDR1 and CDR2 from the germline V gene are MNHEY and SVGAGI. This CDR3 is built from 16 residues. In nucleotides, the CDR3 is TGTGCCAGCAGTTACTCGTCCTACAGGGGACCCGGGGAGCTGTTTTTT. This translates into CASSYSSYRGPGELFF.

This clonotype came up a few times. V and J are TRBV30 and TRBJ2-1; the match to TRBD2 covers 9 bases. Germline assignment: CDR1 GTSNPN and CDR2 SVGIG (reference sequence). CDR3 length: 15 residues. J was trimmed by 4 bases and V by 2 bases; bases with no gene match: 6. In nucleotides, the CDR3 is TGTGCCTGGAGTAAGGTGACTAGCGGTTACAATGAGCAGTTCTTC. This sequence encodes CAWSKVTSGYNEQFF.

This clonotype was picked up many times. The chain links TRBV20-1 to TRBJ1-2; TRBD1 aligns across 8 bases. Germline loops: CDR1 DFQATT, CDR2 SNEGSKA (reference sequence). Trimming cost V 0 bases and J 4 bases; bases outside gene matches: 13. The CDR3 is 17 amino acids. The DNA for the CDR3 is TGCAGTGCTAGAGATTCGGGCGGACAGGGCATTCTCTATGGCTACACCTTC. Amino acids: CSARDSGGQGILYGYTF.

This clonotype turned up a few times. The chain has TRBV4-1 and TRBJ2-5; 9 nucleotides line up with TRBD2. Per germline, CDR1 MGHRA and CDR2 YSYEKL. The CDR3 is made up of 15 amino acids. After removal of 3 bases from V and 1 base from J, the junction contained 3 bases not matched to a gene. CDR3: CASSHPAGGQETQYF. For the CDR3, the DNA is TGCGCCAGCAGCCATCCAGCGGGAGGCCAAGAGACCCAGTACTTC.

This clonotype has only a few counts. The rearrangement uses TRBV4-3 and TRBJ2-1; 7 bases align to TRBD2. V gave up 1 base and J gave up 6 bases; unmatched junction bases: 9. The CDR3 sequence is 16 residues long. The germline V gene has CDR1 LGHNA and CDR2 YSLEER. CDR3 nucleotides: TGCGCCAGCAGCCAAGCCCGGGGGGACCCTTTCAATGAGCAGTTCTTC. Its translation is CASSQARGDPFNEQFF.

This chain joins TRBV28 and TRBJ2-1; D remains unclear. V lost 5 bases to trimming and J lost 3 bases, with 14 bases between them. The CDR3 extends over 15 amino acids. Germline V gene sequence: CDR1 MDHEN, CDR2 SYDVKM. The CDR3 sequence is CASSIQPYLYNEQFF. CDR3 sequence (DNA): TGTGCCAGCAGTATACAACCGTATCTCTACAATGAGCAGTTCTTC.

The chain has TRBV19 and TRBJ2-3, with TRBD1 matching over 8 bases. Germline CDR1 LNHDA, CDR2 SQIVND (reference sequence). V gave up 7 bases and J gave up 1 base; unmatched junction bases: 4. This CDR3 is 14 amino acids long. The CDR3 DNA reads as TGTGCCAGTACCCTGGGACAGGGCACAGATACGCAGTATTTT. Translating gives CASTLGQGTDTQYF.

Many counts were recorded for this clonotype. CDR3 DNA sequence: TGTGCCAGCAGTTTCAGCGGAGAAAGCAATCAGCCCCAGCATTTT. Protein sequence: CASSFSGESNQPQHF. V usage is TRBV12-3 or TRBV12-4 and J usage is TRBJ1-5; no definite D call. CDR3 length: 15 amino acids. Trimming cost V 3 bases and J 1 base, with 10 bases left between them.

The sample holds a few counts of this clonotype. This chain connects TRBV20-1 to TRBJ2-3; D remains ambiguous. Per germline, CDR1 DFQATT and CDR2 SNEGSKA (reference sequence). The germline V and J ends were trimmed by 4 bases and 5 bases, with 16 bases remaining between them. The CDR3 length is 14 residues. DNA of the CDR3: TGCAGTGCTACCCCCGGGCTTGCCAGAGATACGCAGTATTTT. Its translation is CSATPGLARDTQYF.

V gene TRBV4-3 combines with J gene TRBJ2-1; D is unclear. The V gene's germline CDR1 is LGHNA and CDR2 YSLEER. This CDR3 has 14 amino acids. V was clipped by 0 bases and J by 10 bases, with 13 bases between them. DNA for the CDR3: TGCGCCAGCAGCCAAGACCAGAGCACCTACGAGCAGTTCTTC. This encodes CASSQDQSTYEQFF.

This clonotype has just a few counts. The chain links TRBV15 to TRBJ2-7; 7 bases map to TRBD1. V gave up 4 bases and J gave up 5 bases; unmatched junction bases: 5. CDR1 is LNHNV and CDR2 is YYDKDF in the germline V gene (reference sequence). The CDR3 has 13 amino acids. The CDR3: CATSTRQGNEQYF. The CDR3, as DNA: TGTGCCACCAGCACCCGACAGGGTAACGAGCAGTACTTC.

This clonotype came up a few times. The chain recombines TRBV20-1 with TRBJ2-1; a weak D match, TRBD2 (6 bases). The J call could be wrong; TRBJ2-7 is a better fit for the DNA end. Per the germline V gene, CDR1 is DFQATT and CDR2 is SNEGSKA (reference sequence). There are 15 residues in the CDR3. The CDR3 region is CSARDRRAPYNEQYF. CDR3 nucleotides: TGCAGTGCTAGAGATCGGAGGGCCCCCTACAATGAGCAGTACTTC.

The chain links TRBV2 to TRBJ2-7, with no clear D. V lost 10 bases to trimming and J lost 5 bases, with 18 bases between them. From germline, CDR1 is SNHLY and CDR2 FYNNEI. There are 13 residues in the CDR3. The CDR3 DNA sequence: TGTGCCAACACTTATGGCCCCAAGGACGAGCAGTACTTC. Its protein product is CANTYGPKDEQYF. Using reference TRBV2 and TRBJ2-7 for the parts outside the CDR3, the full variable domain is EPEVTQTPSHQVTQMGQEVILRCVPISNHLYFYWYRQILGQKVEFLVSFYNNEISEKSEIFDDQFSVERPDGSNFTLKIRSTKLEDSAMYFCANTYGPKDEQYFGPGTRLTVT.

About this clonotype itself: This clone may be a read error of a much larger clone one base away. This chain links TRBV29-1 with TRBJ2-1; weak D call: TRBD1 (6 bases). CDR1 is SQVTM, CDR2 ANQGSEA, per germline. Trimming cost V 5 bases and J 0 bases, with 11 bases left between them. The CDR3 sequence is 14 residues long. This chain's CDR3 is CSVYDRSSYNEQFF. The DNA of the CDR3 is TGCAGCGTTTACGACAGGAGCTCCTACAATGAGCAGTTCTTC.

The chain is built from TRBV6-5 and TRBJ2-1; no clear D. Germline V gives CDR1 MNHEY, CDR2 SVGAGI. This CDR3 contains 13 residues. V dropped 6 bases and J dropped 9 bases, with 15 bases sitting between them. The DNA for the CDR3 is TGTGCCAGCAGGGAACTGCCCCTAGGTGAGCAGTTCTTC. Its translation is CASRELPLGEQFF.

V and J are TRBV20-1 and TRBJ2-5, with 7 bases identical to TRBD1. The J call is doubtful: the DNA matches TRBJ2-7 better. The CDR3 runs to 12 residues. Germline lookup yields CDR1 DFQATT and CDR2 SNEGSKA (reference sequence). This CDR3 reads CSARQGVGEQYF. CDR3 bases: TGCAGTGCTAGACAGGGGGTGGGCGAGCAGTACTTC.

This chain joins TRBV27 and TRBJ2-3; 7 bases are shared with TRBD1. Per the germline V gene, CDR1 is MNHEY and CDR2 is SMNVEV (reference sequence). After removal of 3 bases from V and 5 bases from J, the junction contained 11 bases not matched to a gene. The CDR3 covers 16 residues. The CDR3 loop is CASSLSSGTELDTQYF. DNA of the CDR3: TGTGCCAGCAGTTTGTCTTCGGGGACAGAGTTAGATACGCAGTATTTT.

The chain combines TRBV20-1 with TRBJ2-1; no firm D call. The CDR3 consists of 15 residues. Germline V lookup: CDR1 DFQATT, CDR2 SNEGSKA (reference sequence). V was pared by 0 bases and J by 5 bases, with 14 bases between. The CDR3 DNA is TGCAGTGCTAGAGATAGACTCCGCCACAACAATGAGCAGTTCTTC. Amino acids: CSARDRLRHNNEQFF.

This clonotype was counted between two and nine times. The rearrangement links TRBV20-1 to TRBJ2-1, with D possibly being TRBD2 (5 bases). This CDR3 is built from 16 residues. In germline, CDR1 is DFQATT, CDR2 SNEGSKA (reference sequence). V lost 3 bases, J lost 0 bases, and 15 bases lay in between. This CDR3 is CSASKPGSSSYNEQFF. DNA of the CDR3: TGCAGTGCTAGTAAGCCGGGGTCAAGCTCCTACAATGAGCAGTTCTTC.

The CDR3 loop is CASSLVPSGGSYNEQFF. The CDR3 DNA is TGCGCCAGCAGCTTGGTTCCTAGCGGGGGCTCCTACAATGAGCAGTTCTTC. The chain combines TRBV5-1 with TRBJ2-1, with 10 positions matching TRBD2. V was pared by 0 bases and J by 0 bases, with 3 bases of the junction left unmatched. The CDR3 extends over 17 amino acids. Germline V CDR1 and CDR2: SGHRS, YFSETQ.